This T cell receptor beta chain was sequenced in a study of CD8+CD57+ T cells in acquired aplastic anemia. Whole-study results and caveats: There were roughly 28 CD8+ CDR3 sequences that occurred in both patients and controls.

Both TCR beta VDJ combination and CDR3 sequence profiling were carried out. Genomic DNA was the template for this profiling. Each CDR3 protein gets one entry after TCRdb re-called the reads with MiXCR. The data show around 150,000 distinct CDR3 sequences, approximately 43% seen once. Concerning this clonotype itself: Its specificity is not known. Its ends do not fully match the called genes, so a read error is possible.

The sequenced material came from sorted CD4+, CD8+, or CD8+CD57+ T cells (not recorded which) from PBMCs. The origin of this receptor is a human donor in good health.

In DNA form, the CDR3 reads TGTGCCATCATGGCAGAGAATGAAAAACTGTTTTTC. It translates to CAIMAENEKLFF. The chain recombines TRBV10-3 with TRBJ1-4; no clear D. This CDR3 region has 12 residues. The V gene's germline CDR1 is ENHRY and CDR2 SYGVKD.